This record looks at one T cell receptor beta chain sequence and its context. Its antigen is unidentified. The PCR had 60 Vbeta and 13 Jbeta primers. This table comes from immunoSEQ multiplex PCR, and its TCRdb copy is limited to in-frame clones, with some not included. The data contain 100,000 to 150,000 clones, about 81% of them singletons. Trimming pared 4 bases from V and 4 bases from J, leaving 8 bases between. Germline CDR1 and CDR2: MNHEY and SMNVEV (reference sequence). The length of the CDR3 is 13 residues. This specimen belongs to a study of cytomegalovirus exposure and HLA in healthy donors. Study-level information: Prior work identified around 120 million unique TCR beta sequences in about 179 million T cells. Within an early data release were roughly 83 million unique TCRs drawn from HLA-typed donors.

Study-level points and caveats: The HLA-A and HLA-B alleles of most subjects were reportedly predicted accurately from TCR beta sequences.

The material sequenced was PBMCs. This rearrangement joins TRBV27 to TRBJ2-1; possible D gene TRBD2, 6 bases. The source is a woman aged 30 to 39 in good health and CMV-seronegative. Here the CDR3 reads CASSWDLYNEQFF. CDR3 bases: TGTGCCAGCAGTTGGGACTTATACAATGAGCAGTTCTTC.